The present T cell receptor (beta chain) was sequenced within a study of T-cell reconstitution after alpha-beta-depleted transplantation in children. Preparation of the TCRbeta library was carried out with unique molecular identifiers. TCRdb ran MiXCR on the PCR reads and lists one entry per CDR3 protein. Of about 980,000 distinct CDR3 sequences in the sample, about 31% were seen once. General study findings and limits: A year had passed since transplant, and T-cell counts and diversity by then came mostly from newly produced T cells.

With regard to this clonotype: The antigen is not known.

The sequencing used PBMCs, mostly from graft donor cells, collected 360 days after TCRalphabeta/CD19-depleted stem cell transplant. The source of this sequence is a boy under three years old who had a stem cell transplant for SCID, so the T cells may come from the graft donor.

The CDR3 reads CSARANSGKYNEQFF. Written as DNA, the CDR3 is TGCAGTGCTAGAGCGAATAGCGGGAAGTACAATGAGCAGTTCTTC. The chain uses TRBV20-1 and TRBJ2-1; TRBD2 aligns across 8 bases. CDR3 length: 15 residues. The V gene's germline CDR1 is DFQATT and CDR2 SNEGSKA (reference sequence). Unmatched junction bases numbered 6, after V lost 1 base and J lost 4 bases.